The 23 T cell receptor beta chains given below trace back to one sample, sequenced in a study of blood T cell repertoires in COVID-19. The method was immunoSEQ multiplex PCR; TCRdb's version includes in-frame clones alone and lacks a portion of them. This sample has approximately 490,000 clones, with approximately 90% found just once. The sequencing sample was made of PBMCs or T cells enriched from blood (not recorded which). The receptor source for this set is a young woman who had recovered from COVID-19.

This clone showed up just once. CDR3 amino acids: CASSPRGWDTEAFF. Written as DNA, the CDR3 is TGTGCCAGCTCCCCCAGAGGGTGGGACACTGAAGCTTTCTTT. The chain couples TRBV18 to TRBJ1-1; the D is unclear. The germline V gene encodes CDR1 KGHSH and CDR2 LQKENI. This CDR3 contains 14 residues. V lost 6 bases, J lost 3 bases, and 14 bases lay in between.

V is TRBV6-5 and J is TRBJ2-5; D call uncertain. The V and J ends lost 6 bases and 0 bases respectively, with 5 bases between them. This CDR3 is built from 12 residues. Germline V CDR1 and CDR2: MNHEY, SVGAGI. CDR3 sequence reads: CASSLHQETQYF. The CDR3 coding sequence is TGTGCCAGCAGCCTCCACCAAGAGACCCAGTACTTC.

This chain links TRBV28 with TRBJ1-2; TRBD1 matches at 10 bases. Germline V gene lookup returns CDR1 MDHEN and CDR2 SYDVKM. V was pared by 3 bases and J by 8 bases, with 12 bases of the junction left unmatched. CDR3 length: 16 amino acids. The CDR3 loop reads CASSFPLGQGVEGYTF. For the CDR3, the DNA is TGTGCCAGCAGTTTCCCCCTTGGACAGGGGGTAGAGGGCTACACCTTC.

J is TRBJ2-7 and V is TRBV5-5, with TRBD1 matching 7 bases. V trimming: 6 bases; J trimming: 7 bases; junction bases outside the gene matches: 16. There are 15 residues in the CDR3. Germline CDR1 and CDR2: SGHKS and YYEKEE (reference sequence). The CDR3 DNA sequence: TGTGCCAGCACCACGGAACAGGTCGTCAGGGGGGAGCAGTACTTC. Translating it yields CASTTEQVVRGEQYF.

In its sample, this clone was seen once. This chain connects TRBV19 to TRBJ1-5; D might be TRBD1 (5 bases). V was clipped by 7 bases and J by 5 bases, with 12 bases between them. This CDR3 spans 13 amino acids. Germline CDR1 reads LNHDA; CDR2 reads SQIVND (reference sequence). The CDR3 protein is CASNRPGYQPQHF. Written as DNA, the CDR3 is TGTGCCAGTAATCGGCCAGGGTATCAGCCCCAGCATTTT.

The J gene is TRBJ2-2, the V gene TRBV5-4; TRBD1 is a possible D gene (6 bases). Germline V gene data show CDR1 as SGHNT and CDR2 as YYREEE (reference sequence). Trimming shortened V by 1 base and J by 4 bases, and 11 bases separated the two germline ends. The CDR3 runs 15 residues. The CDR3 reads CASSLTGLVTGELFF. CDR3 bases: TGTGCCAGCAGCTTGACAGGGCTGGTCACCGGGGAGCTGTTTTTT.

CDR3 region: CASSLEGFYGYTF. As DNA, the CDR3 is TGCGCCAGCAGCTTGGAGGGGTTCTATGGCTACACCTTC. The V gene is TRBV5-1, the J gene TRBJ1-2; a weak D match, TRBD1 (5 bases). In germline, CDR1 is SGHRS, CDR2 YFSETQ. The V gene lost 0 bases and the J gene lost 4 bases, with 7 bases spanning the gap. CDR3 length equals 13 residues.

CDR3 residues: CASSDSTGELFF. In nucleotides, the CDR3 is TGTGCCAGCAGTGATTCTACCGGGGAGCTGTTTTTT. This chain joins TRBV25-1 and TRBJ2-2, with D unresolved. The CDR3 covers 12 residues. V was trimmed by 3 bases and J by 5 bases, leaving 4 bases between them. Germline CDR1 and CDR2: MGHDK and SYGVNS.

The CDR3 here is CASSLRGGLAGPTGELFF. For the CDR3, the DNA is TGTGCCAGCAGCTTACGTGGCGGTCTAGCGGGTCCCACCGGGGAGCTGTTTTTT. The chain recombines TRBV11-3 with TRBJ2-2; the match to TRBD2 covers 8 bases. The V gene end was trimmed by 2 bases and the J gene end by 4 bases; junction bases not matched to a gene: 12. CDR1 and CDR2 (germline): SGHNT, YENEEA. This CDR3 spans 18 amino acids.

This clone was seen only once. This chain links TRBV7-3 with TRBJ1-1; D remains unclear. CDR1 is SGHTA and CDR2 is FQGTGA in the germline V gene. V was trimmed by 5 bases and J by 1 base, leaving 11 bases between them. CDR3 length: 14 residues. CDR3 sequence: CASSQGRENTEAFF. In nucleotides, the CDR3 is TGTGCCAGCAGCCAAGGGCGGGAGAACACTGAAGCTTTCTTT.

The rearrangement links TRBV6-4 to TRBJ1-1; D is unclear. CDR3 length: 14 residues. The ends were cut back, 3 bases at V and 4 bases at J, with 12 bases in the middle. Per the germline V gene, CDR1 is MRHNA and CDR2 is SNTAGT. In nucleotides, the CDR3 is TGTGCCAGCAGTGATGGGCGGGTCGCCACTGAAGCTTTCTTT. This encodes CASSDGRVATEAFF.

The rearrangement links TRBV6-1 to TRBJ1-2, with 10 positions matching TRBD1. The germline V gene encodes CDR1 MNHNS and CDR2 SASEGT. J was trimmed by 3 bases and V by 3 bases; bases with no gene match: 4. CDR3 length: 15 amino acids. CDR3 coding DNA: TGTGCCAGCAGTGAGAGACAGGGGGCCGACTATGGCTACACCTTC. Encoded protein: CASSERQGADYGYTF.

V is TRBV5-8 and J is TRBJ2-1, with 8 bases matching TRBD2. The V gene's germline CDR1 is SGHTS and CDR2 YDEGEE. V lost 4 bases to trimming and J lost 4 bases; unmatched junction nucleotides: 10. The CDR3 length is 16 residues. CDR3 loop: CASSPPRGGSYNEQFF. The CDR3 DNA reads TGTGCCAGCAGCCCCCCTCGGGGGGGGAGTTACAATGAGCAGTTCTTC.

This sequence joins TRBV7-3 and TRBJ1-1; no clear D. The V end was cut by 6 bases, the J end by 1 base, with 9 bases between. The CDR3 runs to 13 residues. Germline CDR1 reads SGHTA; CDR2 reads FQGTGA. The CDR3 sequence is CASSLSQNTEAFF. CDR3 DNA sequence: TGTGCCAGCAGTCTTAGTCAGAACACTGAAGCTTTCTTT.

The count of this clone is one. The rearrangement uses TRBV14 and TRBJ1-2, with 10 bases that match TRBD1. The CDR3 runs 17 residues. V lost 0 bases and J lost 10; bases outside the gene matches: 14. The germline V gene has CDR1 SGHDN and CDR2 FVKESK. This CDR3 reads CASSQDRGQGLPANYTF. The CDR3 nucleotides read TGTGCCAGCAGCCAAGATCGGGGACAGGGGCTACCAGCAAACTACACCTTC. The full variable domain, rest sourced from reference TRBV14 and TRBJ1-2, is EAGVTQFPSHSVIEKGQTVTLRCDPISGHDNLYWYRRVMGKEIKFLLHFVKESKQDESGMPNNRFLAERTGGTYSTLKVQPAELEDSGVYFCASSQDRGQGLPANYTFGSGTRLTVV.

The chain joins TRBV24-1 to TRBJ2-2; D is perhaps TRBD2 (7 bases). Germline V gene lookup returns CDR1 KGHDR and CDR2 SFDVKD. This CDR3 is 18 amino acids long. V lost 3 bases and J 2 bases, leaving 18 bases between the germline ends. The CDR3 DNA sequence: TGTGCCACCAGTGATGCCCAAGGAGGGGGGGCTAACACCGGGGAGCTGTTTTTT. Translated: CATSDAQGGGANTGELFF.

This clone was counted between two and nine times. CDR3 residues: CASSPGGAGNTIYF. The CDR3 DNA is TGTGCCAGCAGCCCTGGGGGGGCTGGAAACACCATATATTTT. J is TRBJ1-3 and V is TRBV14, with D perhaps TRBD1 (5 bases). The CDR3 length is 14 residues. Germline values: CDR1 SGHDN, CDR2 FVKESK. V was cut by 4 bases and J by 2 bases, with 9 bases left in between.

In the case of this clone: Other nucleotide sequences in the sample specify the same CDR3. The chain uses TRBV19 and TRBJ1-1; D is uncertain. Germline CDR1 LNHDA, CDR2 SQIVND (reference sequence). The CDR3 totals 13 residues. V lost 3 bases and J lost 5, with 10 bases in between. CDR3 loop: CASSISRGTEAFF. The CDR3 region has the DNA TGTGCCAGTAGTATCAGCCGAGGGACTGAAGCTTTCTTT.

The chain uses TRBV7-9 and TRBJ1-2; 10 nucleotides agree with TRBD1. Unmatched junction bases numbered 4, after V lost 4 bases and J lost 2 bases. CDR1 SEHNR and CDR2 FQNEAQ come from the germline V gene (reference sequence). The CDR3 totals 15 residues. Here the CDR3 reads CASSSGQGMNYGYTF. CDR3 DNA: TGTGCCAGCAGCTCGGGACAGGGGATGAACTATGGCTACACCTTC.

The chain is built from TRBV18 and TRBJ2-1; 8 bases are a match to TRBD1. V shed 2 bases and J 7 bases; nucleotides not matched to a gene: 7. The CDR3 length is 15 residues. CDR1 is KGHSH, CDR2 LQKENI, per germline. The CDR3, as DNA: TGTGCCAGCTCACCATCCCGGACAGGGCGGAATGAGCAGTTCTTC. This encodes CASSPSRTGRNEQFF.

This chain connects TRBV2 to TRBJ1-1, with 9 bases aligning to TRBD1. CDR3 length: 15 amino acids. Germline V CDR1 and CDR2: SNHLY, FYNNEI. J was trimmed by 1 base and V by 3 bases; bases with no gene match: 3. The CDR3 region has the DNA TGTGCCAGCAGTGAGGGACAGGGTACGAACACTGAAGCTTTCTTT. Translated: CASSEGQGTNTEAFF.

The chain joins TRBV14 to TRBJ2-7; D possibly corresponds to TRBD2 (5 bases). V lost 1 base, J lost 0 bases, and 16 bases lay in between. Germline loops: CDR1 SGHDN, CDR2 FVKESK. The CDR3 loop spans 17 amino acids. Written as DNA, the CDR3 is TGTGCCAGCAGCCAAGGATTGAGGGATCTGAGCTCCTACGAGCAGTACTTC. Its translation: CASSQGLRDLSSYEQYF.

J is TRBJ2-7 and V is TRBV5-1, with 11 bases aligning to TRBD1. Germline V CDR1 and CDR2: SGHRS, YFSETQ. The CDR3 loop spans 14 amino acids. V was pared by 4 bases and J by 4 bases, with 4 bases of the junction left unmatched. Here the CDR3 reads CASSAGQGVYEQYF. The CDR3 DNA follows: TGCGCCAGCAGCGCGGGACAGGGGGTGTACGAGCAGTACTTC. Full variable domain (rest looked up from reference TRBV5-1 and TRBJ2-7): KAGVTQTPRYLIKTRGQQVTLSCSPISGHRSVSWYQQTPGQGLQFLFEYFSETQRNKGNFPGRFSGRQFSNSRSEMNVSTLELGDSALYLCASSAGQGVYEQYFGPGTRLTVT.